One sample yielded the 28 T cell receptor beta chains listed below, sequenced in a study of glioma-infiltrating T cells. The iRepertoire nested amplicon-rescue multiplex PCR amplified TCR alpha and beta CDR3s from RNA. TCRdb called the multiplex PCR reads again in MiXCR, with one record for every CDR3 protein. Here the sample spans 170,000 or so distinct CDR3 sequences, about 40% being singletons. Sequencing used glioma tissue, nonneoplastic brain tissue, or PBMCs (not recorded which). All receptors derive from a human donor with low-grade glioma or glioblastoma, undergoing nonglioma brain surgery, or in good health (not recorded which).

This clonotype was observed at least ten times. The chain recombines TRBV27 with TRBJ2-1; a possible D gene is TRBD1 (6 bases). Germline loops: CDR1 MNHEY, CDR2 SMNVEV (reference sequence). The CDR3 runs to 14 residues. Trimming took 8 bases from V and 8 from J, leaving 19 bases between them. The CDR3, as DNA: TGTGCCAGCGGCCACGGGCTAGACAGGTATGAGCAGTTCTTC. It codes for CASGHGLDRYEQFF.

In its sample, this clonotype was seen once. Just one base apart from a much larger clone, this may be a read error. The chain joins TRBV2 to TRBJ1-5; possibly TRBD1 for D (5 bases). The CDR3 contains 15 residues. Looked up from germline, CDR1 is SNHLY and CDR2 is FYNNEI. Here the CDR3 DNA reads TGTGCCAGCAGTCTAGGCAGGGATAGCAATCAGCCCAAGCATTTT. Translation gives CASSLGRDSNQPKHF.

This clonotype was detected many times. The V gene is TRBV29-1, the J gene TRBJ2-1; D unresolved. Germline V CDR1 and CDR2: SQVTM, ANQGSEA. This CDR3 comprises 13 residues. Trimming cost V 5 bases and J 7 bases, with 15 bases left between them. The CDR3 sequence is CSVFSTVENEQFF. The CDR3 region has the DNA TGCAGCGTTTTCTCCACTGTTGAGAATGAGCAGTTCTTC.

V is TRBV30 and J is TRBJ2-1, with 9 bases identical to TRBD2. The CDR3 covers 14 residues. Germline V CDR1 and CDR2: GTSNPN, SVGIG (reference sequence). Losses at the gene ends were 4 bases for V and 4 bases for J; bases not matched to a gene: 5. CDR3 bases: TGTGCCTGGATTTTTAGCGGGAGTTACAATGAGCAGTTCTTC. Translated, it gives CAWIFSGSYNEQFF.

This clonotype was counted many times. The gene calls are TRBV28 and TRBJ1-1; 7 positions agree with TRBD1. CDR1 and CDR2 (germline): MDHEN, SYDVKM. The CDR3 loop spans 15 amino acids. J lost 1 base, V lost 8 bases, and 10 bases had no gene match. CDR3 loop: CASYPNQGGNTEAFF. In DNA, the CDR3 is TGTGCCAGCTACCCGAATCAGGGGGGGAACACTGAAGCTTTCTTT.

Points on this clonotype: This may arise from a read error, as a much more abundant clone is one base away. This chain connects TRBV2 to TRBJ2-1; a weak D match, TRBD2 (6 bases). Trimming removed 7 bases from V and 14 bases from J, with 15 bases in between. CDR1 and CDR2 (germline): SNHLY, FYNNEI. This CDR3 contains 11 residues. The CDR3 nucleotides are TGTGCCAGCACAGGACTACCGGGAAAGTTCTTC. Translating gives CASTGLPGKFF.

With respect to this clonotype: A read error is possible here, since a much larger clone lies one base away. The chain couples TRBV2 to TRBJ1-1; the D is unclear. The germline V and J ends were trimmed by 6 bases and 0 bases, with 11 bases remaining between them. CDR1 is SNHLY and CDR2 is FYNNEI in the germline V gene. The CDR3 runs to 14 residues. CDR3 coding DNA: TGTGCCAGCAGGGTCACAGTGATGAACACTGAAGCTTTCTTT. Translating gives CASRVTVMNTEAFF.

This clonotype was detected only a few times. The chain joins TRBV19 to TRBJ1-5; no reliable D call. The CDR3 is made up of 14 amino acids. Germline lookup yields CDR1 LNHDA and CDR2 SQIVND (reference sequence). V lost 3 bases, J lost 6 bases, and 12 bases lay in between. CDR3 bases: TGTGCCAGTAGTATGGGCAGGACCGGTCAGCCCCAGCATTTT. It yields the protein CASSMGRTGQPQHF. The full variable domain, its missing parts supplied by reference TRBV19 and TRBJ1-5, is DGGITQSPKYLFRKEGQNVTLSCEQNLNHDAMYWYRQDPGQGLRLIYYSQIVNDFQKGDIAEGYSVSREKKESFPLTVTSAQKNPTAFYLCASSMGRTGQPQHFGDGTRLSIL.

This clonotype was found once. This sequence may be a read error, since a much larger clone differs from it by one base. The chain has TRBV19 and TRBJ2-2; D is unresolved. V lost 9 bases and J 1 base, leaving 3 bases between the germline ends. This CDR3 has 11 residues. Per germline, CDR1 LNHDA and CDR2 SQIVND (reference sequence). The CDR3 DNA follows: TGTGCCAGCAGGAACACCGGGGAGCTGTTTTTT. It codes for CASRNTGELFF.

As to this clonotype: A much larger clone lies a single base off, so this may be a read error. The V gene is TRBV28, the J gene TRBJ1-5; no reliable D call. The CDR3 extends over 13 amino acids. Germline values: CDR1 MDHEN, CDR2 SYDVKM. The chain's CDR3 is CASSFPSNQPQRF. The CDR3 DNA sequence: TGTGCCAGCAGTTTTCCTAGCAATCAGCCCCAGCGTTTT.

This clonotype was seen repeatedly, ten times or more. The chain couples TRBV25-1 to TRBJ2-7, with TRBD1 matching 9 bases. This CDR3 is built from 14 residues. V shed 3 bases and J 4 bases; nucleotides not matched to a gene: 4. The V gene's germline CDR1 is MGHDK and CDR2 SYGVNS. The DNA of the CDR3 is TGTGCCAGCAGTGAGGACAGGGGTGCGTACGAGCAGTACTTC. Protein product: CASSEDRGAYEQYF.

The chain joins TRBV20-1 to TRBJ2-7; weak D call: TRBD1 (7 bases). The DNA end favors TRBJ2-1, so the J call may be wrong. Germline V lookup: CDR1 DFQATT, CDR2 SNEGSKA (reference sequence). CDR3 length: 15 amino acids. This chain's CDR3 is CSALHRQGGYNEQFF. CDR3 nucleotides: TGCAGTGCTCTTCATAGACAGGGAGGATACAATGAGCAGTTCTTC.

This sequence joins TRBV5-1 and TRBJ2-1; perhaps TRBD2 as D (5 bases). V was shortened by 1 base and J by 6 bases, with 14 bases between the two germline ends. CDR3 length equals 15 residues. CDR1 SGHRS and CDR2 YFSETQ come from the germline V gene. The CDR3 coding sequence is TGCGCCAGCAGCTTGACCCCGGGATTTCGCAATGAGCAGTTCTTC. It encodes CASSLTPGFRNEQFF.

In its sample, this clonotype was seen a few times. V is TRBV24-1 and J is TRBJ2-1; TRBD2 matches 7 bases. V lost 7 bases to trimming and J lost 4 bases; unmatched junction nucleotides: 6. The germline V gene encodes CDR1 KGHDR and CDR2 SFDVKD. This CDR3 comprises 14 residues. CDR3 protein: CATSRSGIYNEQFF. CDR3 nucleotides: TGTGCCACCAGCCGAAGCGGGATTTACAATGAGCAGTTCTTC.

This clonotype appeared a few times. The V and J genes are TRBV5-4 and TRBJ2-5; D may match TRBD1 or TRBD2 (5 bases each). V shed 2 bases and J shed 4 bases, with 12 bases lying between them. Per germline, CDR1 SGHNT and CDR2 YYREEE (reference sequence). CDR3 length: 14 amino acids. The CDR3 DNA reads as TGTGCCAGCAGCTTTACTCTGGGACCAGAGACCCAGTACTTC. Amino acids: CASSFTLGPETQYF. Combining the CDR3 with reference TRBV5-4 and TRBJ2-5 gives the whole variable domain ETGVTQSPTHLIKTRGQQVTLRCSSQSGHNTVSWYQQALGQGPQFIFQYYREEENGRGNFPPRFSGLQFPNYSSELNVNALELDDSALYLCASSFTLGPETQYFGPGTRLLVL.

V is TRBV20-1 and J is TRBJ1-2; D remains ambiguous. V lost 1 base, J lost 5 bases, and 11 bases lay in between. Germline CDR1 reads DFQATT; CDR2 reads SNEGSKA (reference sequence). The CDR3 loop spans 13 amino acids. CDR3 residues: CSARALPVYGYTF. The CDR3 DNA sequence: TGCAGTGCTAGAGCGCTTCCTGTGTATGGCTACACCTTC.

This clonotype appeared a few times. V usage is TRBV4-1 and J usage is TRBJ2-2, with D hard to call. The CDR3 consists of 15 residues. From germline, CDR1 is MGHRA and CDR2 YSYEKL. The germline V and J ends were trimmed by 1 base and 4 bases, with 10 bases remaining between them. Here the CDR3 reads CASSQARLSTGELFF. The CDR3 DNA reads TGCGCCAGCAGCCAAGCCAGACTCAGCACCGGGGAGCTGTTTTTT.

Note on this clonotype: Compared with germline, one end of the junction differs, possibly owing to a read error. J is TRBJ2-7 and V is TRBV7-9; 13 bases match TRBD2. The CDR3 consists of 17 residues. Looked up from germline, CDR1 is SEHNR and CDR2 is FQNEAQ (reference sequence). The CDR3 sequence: CVSSLAGLAGSLREQYF. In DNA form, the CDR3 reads TGTGTCAGCAGCTTAGCGGGACTAGCGGGATCCCTACGCGAGCAGTACTTC.

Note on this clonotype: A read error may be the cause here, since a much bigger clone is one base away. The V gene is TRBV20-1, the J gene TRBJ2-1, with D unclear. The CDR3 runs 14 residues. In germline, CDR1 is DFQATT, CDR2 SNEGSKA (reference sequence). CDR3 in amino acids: CSAKTETAYSEQFF. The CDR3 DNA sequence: TGCAGTGCTAAGACGGAGACGGCCTACAGTGAGCAGTTCTTC.

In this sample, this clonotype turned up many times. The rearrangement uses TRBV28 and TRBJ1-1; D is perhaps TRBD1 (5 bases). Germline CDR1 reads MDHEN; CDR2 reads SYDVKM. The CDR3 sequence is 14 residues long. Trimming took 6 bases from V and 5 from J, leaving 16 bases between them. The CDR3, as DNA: TGTGCCAGCAGGACTATCAGGGTAAGGACTGAAGCTTTCTTT. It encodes CASRTIRVRTEAFF.

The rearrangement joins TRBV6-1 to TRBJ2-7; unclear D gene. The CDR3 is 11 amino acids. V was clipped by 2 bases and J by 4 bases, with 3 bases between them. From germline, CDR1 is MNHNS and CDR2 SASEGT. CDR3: CASSERYEQYF. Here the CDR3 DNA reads TGTGCCAGCAGTGAAAGATACGAGCAGTACTTC.

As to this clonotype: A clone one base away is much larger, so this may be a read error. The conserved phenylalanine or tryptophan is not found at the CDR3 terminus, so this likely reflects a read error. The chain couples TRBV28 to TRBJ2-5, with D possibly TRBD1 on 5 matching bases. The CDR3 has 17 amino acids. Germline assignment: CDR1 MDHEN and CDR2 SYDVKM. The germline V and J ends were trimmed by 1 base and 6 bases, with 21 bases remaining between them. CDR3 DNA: TGTGCCAGCAGTTTATTGTCCCTGCGGCAGGACAAGCAGACCCAGTACCTC. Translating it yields CASSLLSLRQDKQTQYL.

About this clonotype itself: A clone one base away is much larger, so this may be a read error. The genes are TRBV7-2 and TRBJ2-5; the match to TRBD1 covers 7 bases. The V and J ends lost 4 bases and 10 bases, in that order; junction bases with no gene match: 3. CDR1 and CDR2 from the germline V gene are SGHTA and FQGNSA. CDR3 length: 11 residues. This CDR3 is CASSSRGNQYF. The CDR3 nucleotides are TGTGCCAGCAGCTCCAGGGGGAACCAGTACTTC. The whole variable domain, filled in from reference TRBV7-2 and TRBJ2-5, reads GAGVSQSPSNKVTEKGKDVELRCDPISGHTALYWYRQSLGQGLEFLIYFQGNSAPDKSGLPSDRFSAERTGGSVSTLTIQRTQQEDSAVYLCASSSRGNQYFGPGTRLLVL.

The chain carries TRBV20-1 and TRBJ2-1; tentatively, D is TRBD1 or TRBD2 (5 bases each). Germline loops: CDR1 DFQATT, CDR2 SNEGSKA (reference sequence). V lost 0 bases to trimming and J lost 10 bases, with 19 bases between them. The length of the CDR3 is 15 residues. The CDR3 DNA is TGCAGTGCTAGAGAATCACCACTAGTCGGGGACGAGCAGTTCTTC. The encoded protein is CSARESPLVGDEQFF.

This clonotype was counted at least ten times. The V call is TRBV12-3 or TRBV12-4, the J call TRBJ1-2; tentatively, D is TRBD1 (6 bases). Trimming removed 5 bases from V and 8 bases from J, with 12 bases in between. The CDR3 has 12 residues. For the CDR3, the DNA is TGTGCCAGCAGTCTACAGGGAGAGGGCTACACCTTC. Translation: CASSLQGEGYTF.

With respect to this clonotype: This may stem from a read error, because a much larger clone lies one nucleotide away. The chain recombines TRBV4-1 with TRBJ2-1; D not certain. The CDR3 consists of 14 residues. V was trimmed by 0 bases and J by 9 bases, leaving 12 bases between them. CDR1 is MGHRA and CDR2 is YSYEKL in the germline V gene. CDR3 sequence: CASSQESSPAEQFF. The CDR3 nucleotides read TGCGCCAGCAGCCAAGAATCTAGTCCAGCTGAGCAGTTCTTC.

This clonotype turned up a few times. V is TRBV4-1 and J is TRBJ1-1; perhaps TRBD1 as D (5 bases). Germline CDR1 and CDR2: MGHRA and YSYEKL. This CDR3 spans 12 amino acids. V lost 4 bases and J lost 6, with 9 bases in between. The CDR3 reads CASSPVGAEAFF. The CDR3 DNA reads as TGCGCCAGCAGCCCAGTGGGGGCTGAAGCTTTCTTT.

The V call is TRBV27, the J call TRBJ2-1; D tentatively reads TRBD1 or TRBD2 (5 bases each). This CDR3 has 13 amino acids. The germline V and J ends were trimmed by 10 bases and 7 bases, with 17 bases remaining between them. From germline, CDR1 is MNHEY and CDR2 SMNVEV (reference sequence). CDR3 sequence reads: CANRKGTWNEQFF. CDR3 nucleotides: TGTGCCAACAGAAAGGGGACGTGGAATGAGCAGTTCTTC.